This T cell receptor (beta chain) was recorded in a study of beta chain features in type 1 diabetes. A few counts support this clone. This sample also contains other DNA sequences that code for the same CDR3. Every isolated RNA sample was fully reverse transcribed, so sequencing captured expressed TCRB transcripts. Data came from immunoSEQ multiplex PCR; TCRdb stores just in-frame clones and leaves some out. The sample lists about 900,000 clones; 17% were seen once. V trimming: 3 bases; J trimming: 7 bases; junction bases outside the gene matches: 4. This CDR3 is 14 amino acids long. In germline, CDR1 is LNHNV, CDR2 YYDKDF (reference sequence).

The gene calls are TRBV15 and TRBJ1-5, with TRBD1 matching over 9 bases. This sequence originates from a woman between 18 and 30 years old in good health. The specimen was naive CD4+ T cells from blood. The CDR3 nucleotides read TGTGCCACCAGCAGCGGACAGGGGATACAGCCCCAGCATTTT. Translated, it gives CATSSGQGIQPQHF. The variable domain in full, with the rest retrieved from reference TRBV15 and TRBJ1-5, is DAMVIQNPRYQVTQFGKPVTLSCSQTLNHNVMYWYQQKSSQAPKLLFHYYDKDFNNEADTPDNFQSRRPNTSFCFLDIRSPGLGDTAMYLCATSSGQGIQPQHFGDGTRLSIL.